The present entry profiles one TCR beta chain with its context. Antigen unknown. This record comes from a study of identical twins. Findings of the study overall: There were fewer insertions in abundant cord blood beta clonotypes, but memory repertoires showed no such pattern.

Healthy Caucasians were all of the donors. TCRdb recomputed calls from the 5' RACE reads with MiXCR, one row per CDR3 protein. Among approximately 1.8 million distinct CDR3 sequences listed, about 30% were seen once. V lost 2 bases, J lost 7 bases, and 12 bases stayed unmatched. The CDR3 is 16 amino acids. Per germline, CDR1 SGHDN and CDR2 FVKESK. The receptor was derived from a newborn girl in good health. Sequencing was performed on cord blood. This sequence joins TRBV14 and TRBJ2-7, with TRBD1 identical over 9 bases. This CDR3 is CASSQTGGGTYNEQYF. Written as DNA, the CDR3 is TGTGCCAGCAGCCAAACAGGGGGCGGAACCTACAATGAGCAGTACTTC.